Listed below are T cell receptor beta chains from one sample, sequenced in a study of cytomegalovirus exposure and HLA in healthy donors. TCRdb's copy holds only in-frame clones and misses some; the assay was immunoSEQ multiplex PCR. The sample shows approximately 140,000 clones, 70% to 90% of them seen only once. Sequenced material: PBMCs. Receptors were obtained from a man between 18 and 29 years old in good health and CMV-seropositive. Each CDR3 is given with its conserved first and last residue. Each record gives: CDR3 DNA, CDR3 protein, clone size, J gene, D gene, V gene. The D gene is left open where the match is weak. Not all rows give a size; the values are once, few, many and, for expanded clones, a class.

CDR3 DNA: TGTGCCAGCAGTGAACCAGACAGGGCCTACGAGCAGTACTTC
CDR3 protein: CASSEPDRAYEQYF
clone size: .
J gene: TRBJ2-7
D gene: TRBD1
V gene: TRBV25-1

CDR3 DNA: TGTGCCACCAGCAGAGATGCGCCAGAAGCACGGACTAGCACAGATACGCAGTATTTT
CDR3 protein: CATSRDAPEARTSTDTQYF
clone size: .
J gene: TRBJ2-3
D gene: .
V gene: TRBV15

CDR3 DNA: TGTGCCAGCAGTGAACTAGCGGGAGCGGTGCAGTATTTT
CDR3 protein: CASSELAGAVQYF
clone size: .
J gene: TRBJ2-3
D gene: TRBD2
V gene: TRBV6-4

CDR3 DNA: TGTGCCAGCAGTTTAACGGGCGGGACAGGGTCTTCCCGTCGTGAGTTCTTC
CDR3 protein: CASSLTGGTGSSRREFF
clone size: .
J gene: TRBJ2-1
D gene: TRBD1
V gene: TRBV27

CDR3 DNA: TGTGCCAGCAGCGTAGCTGCGGACAGGGCACCCGCATCCGGCTATGGCTACACCTTC
CDR3 protein: CASSVAADRAPASGYGYTF
clone size: .
J gene: TRBJ1-2
D gene: TRBD1
V gene: TRBV9

CDR3 DNA: TGCGCCAGCGGGACAGTATTTAACTATGGCTACACCTTC
CDR3 protein: CASGTVFNYGYTF
clone size: .
J gene: TRBJ1-2
D gene: TRBD1
V gene: TRBV10-2

CDR3 DNA: TGTGCCAGCAGTGGCCGGGACTCCTCCTACGAGCAGTACTTC
CDR3 protein: CASSGRDSSYEQYF
clone size: .
J gene: TRBJ2-7
D gene: .
V gene: TRBV6-1

CDR3 DNA: TGTGCCACCCGGCCAGGGAGGACTGAAGCTTTCTTT
CDR3 protein: CATRPGRTEAFF
clone size: .
J gene: TRBJ1-1
D gene: .
V gene: TRBV6-1

CDR3 DNA: TGTGCCAGCAGCTTTCTGAGCCCCACACAGGTCTTAGCATACGAGCAGTACTTC
CDR3 protein: CASSFLSPTQVLAYEQYF
clone size: .
J gene: TRBJ2-7
D gene: .
V gene: TRBV7-8

CDR3 DNA: TGTGCCACCAGCAGAGATGTGGGAGTTTACGAGCAGTACTTC
CDR3 protein: CATSRDVGVYEQYF
clone size: .
J gene: TRBJ2-7
D gene: .
V gene: TRBV15

CDR3 DNA: TGTGCCAGCAGGTGGAATAGCGGGAGTGGAGATACGCAGTATTTT
CDR3 protein: CASRWNSGSGDTQYF
clone size: .
J gene: TRBJ2-3
D gene: TRBD2
V gene: TRBV6-1

CDR3 DNA: TGTGCCAGCAGCTTGGACTCTAATAGCAATCAGCCCCAGCATTTT
CDR3 protein: CASSLDSNSNQPQHF
clone size: .
J gene: TRBJ1-5
D gene: .
V gene: TRBV9

CDR3 DNA: TGTGCCAGCCATGGATTAGCGGGAGAAACCGGGGAGCTGTTTTTT
CDR3 protein: CASHGLAGETGELFF
clone size: .
J gene: TRBJ2-2
D gene: TRBD2
V gene: TRBV2

CDR3 DNA: TGTGCCAGCAGCCGACTAGCGGGGGGTACCCAGTTCTTC
CDR3 protein: CASSRLAGGTQFF
clone size: .
J gene: TRBJ2-1
D gene: TRBD2
V gene: TRBV5-6

CDR3 DNA: TGTGCCTGGATCGGACAGGGCCCACCCCTCCACTTT
CDR3 protein: CAWIGQGPPLHF
clone size: .
J gene: TRBJ1-6
D gene: TRBD1
V gene: TRBV30

CDR3 DNA: TGTGCCAGCAGCCGGGGACTAGCGGGGGGCCAAGAGACCCAGTACTTC
CDR3 protein: CASSRGLAGGQETQYF
clone size: .
J gene: TRBJ2-5
D gene: TRBD2
V gene: TRBV7-7

CDR3 DNA: TGTGCCAGCAGCTGGACAGTCGATAGCAATCAGCCCCAGCATTTT
CDR3 protein: CASSWTVDSNQPQHF
clone size: few
J gene: TRBJ1-5
D gene: .
V gene: TRBV16

CDR3 DNA: TGTGCCAGTACCTCGGCGGGGAGCTCCTACAATGAGCAGTTCTTC
CDR3 protein: CASTSAGSSYNEQFF
clone size: .
J gene: TRBJ2-1
D gene: .
V gene: TRBV19

CDR3 DNA: TGTGCCAGCAGCAGGACAGGCCCAACCTACGAGCAGTACTTC
CDR3 protein: CASSRTGPTYEQYF
clone size: .
J gene: TRBJ2-7
D gene: TRBD1
V gene: TRBV2

CDR3 DNA: TGTGCCAGCAGGGCACAGGGGTCCAATCAGCCCCAGCATTTT
CDR3 protein: CASRAQGSNQPQHF
clone size: .
J gene: TRBJ1-5
D gene: TRBD1
V gene: TRBV25-1

CDR3 DNA: TGCGCCAGCAGCTTGGCTGCAGGGGGCGCATCTGGCTACACCTTC
CDR3 protein: CASSLAAGGASGYTF
clone size: .
J gene: TRBJ1-2
D gene: TRBD1
V gene: TRBV5-1

CDR3 DNA: TGTGCCAGCAGCCGGGACAGGGGCTACAATGAGCAGTTCTTC
CDR3 protein: CASSRDRGYNEQFF
clone size: .
J gene: TRBJ2-1
D gene: TRBD1
V gene: TRBV19

CDR3 DNA: TGTGCCAGCTCACCTGGGGGACTAGCGGGAGTGTCGGTTGAGCAGTTCTTC
CDR3 protein: CASSPGGLAGVSVEQFF
clone size: .
J gene: TRBJ2-1
D gene: TRBD2
V gene: TRBV18